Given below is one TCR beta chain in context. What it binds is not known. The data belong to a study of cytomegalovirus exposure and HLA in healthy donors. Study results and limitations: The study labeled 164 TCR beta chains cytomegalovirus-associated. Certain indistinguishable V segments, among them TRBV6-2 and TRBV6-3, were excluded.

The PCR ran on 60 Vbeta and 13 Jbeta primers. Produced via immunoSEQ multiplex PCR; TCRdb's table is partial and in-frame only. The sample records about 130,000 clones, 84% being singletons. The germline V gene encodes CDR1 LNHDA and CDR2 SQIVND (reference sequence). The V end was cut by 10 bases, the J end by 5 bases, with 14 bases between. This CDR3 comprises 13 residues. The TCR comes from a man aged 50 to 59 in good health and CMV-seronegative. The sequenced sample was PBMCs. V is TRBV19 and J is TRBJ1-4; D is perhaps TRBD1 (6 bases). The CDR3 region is CATERTVNEKLFF. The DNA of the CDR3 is TGTGCCACCGAAAGGACAGTAAATGAAAAACTGTTTTTT.